These T cell receptor beta chains were read from a single sample in a study of blood T cell repertoires in COVID-19. Sequencing used immunoSEQ multiplex PCR; TCRdb keeps in-frame clones, though not all of them. The sample has fewer than 350,000 clones; approximately 90% are singletons. The specimen was PBMCs or T cells enriched from blood (not recorded which). These receptors all come from a middle-aged man who had been exposed to COVID-19. CDR3s include the opening cysteine and the closing phenylalanine or tryptophan.

v_call: TRBV7-2
j_call: TRBJ2-5
cdr3_aa: CASSEEAITGETQYF

v_call: TRBV27
j_call: TRBJ1-5
cdr3_aa: CASSLTGGNQPQHF

v_call: TRBV28
j_call: TRBJ2-5
cdr3_aa: CASSLVWGVETQYF

v_call: TRBV30
j_call: TRBJ2-1
cdr3_aa: CAWSPSYNEQFF

v_call: TRBV4-2
j_call: TRBJ1-2
cdr3_aa: CASSHNGDRLWKGYTF

v_call: TRBV6-5
j_call: TRBJ2-7
cdr3_aa: CASRHDREQYF

v_call: TRBV5-4
j_call: TRBJ2-3
cdr3_aa: CASSLGEGGSSTDTQYF

v_call: TRBV10-2
j_call: TRBJ2-5
cdr3_aa: CASRDSGTQYF

v_call: TRBV27
j_call: TRBJ1-2
cdr3_aa: CASSLSQGFGGYTF

v_call: TRBV5-1
j_call: TRBJ2-6
cdr3_aa: CASSGTGTGVDGANVLTF

v_call: TRBV30
j_call: TRBJ1-5
cdr3_aa: CAWSAGLQPQHF

v_call: TRBV5-1
j_call: TRBJ1-1
cdr3_aa: CASSAWGLEAFF

v_call: TRBV28
j_call: TRBJ1-2
cdr3_aa: CASSSNYGYTF

v_call: TRBV2
j_call: TRBJ2-5
cdr3_aa: CASTFGRSSVETQYF

v_call: TRBV28
j_call: TRBJ1-1
cdr3_aa: CASKMSGDTEAFF

v_call: TRBV27
j_call: TRBJ2-7
cdr3_aa: CASSLIAGQTQSSYEQYF

v_call: TRBV28
j_call: TRBJ2-3
cdr3_aa: CASREVEDTQYF

v_call: TRBV6-2/TRBV6-3
j_call: TRBJ1-4
cdr3_aa: CASSSTRTGEDRLNEKLFF

v_call: TRBV6-5
j_call: TRBJ1-3
cdr3_aa: CASLRQASGNTIYF

v_call: TRBV12-5
j_call: TRBJ2-1
cdr3_aa: CASGFSGGPNEQFF

v_call: TRBV18
j_call: TRBJ2-1
cdr3_aa: CASSLSDSTYNEQFF

v_call: TRBV28
j_call: TRBJ2-3
cdr3_aa: CASSPRLRGTSSLSTDTQYF

v_call: TRBV3-1/TRBV3-2
j_call: TRBJ2-3
cdr3_aa: CASSPRYRGQDTQYF

v_call: TRBV5-6
j_call: TRBJ1-6
cdr3_aa: CASSLKLDSHNDSPLHF

v_call: TRBV6-5
j_call: TRBJ2-7
cdr3_aa: CASRRGGYEQYF

v_call: TRBV10-3
j_call: TRBJ2-1
cdr3_aa: CAISVDYPSLSDEQFF

v_call: TRBV19
j_call: TRBJ2-1
cdr3_aa: CASSILGRGGNEQFF

v_call: TRBV11-2
j_call: TRBJ2-1
cdr3_aa: CASSSYGDSNNEQFF

v_call: TRBV29-1
j_call: TRBJ2-3
cdr3_aa: CSVGGTGGSADTQYF

v_call: TRBV13
j_call: TRBJ2-7
cdr3_aa: CASSPRQGRDEQYF

v_call: TRBV7-2
j_call: TRBJ1-4
cdr3_aa: CASSLWTGFSEKLFF

v_call: TRBV18
j_call: TRBJ2-7
cdr3_aa: CASSPTGVEQYF

v_call: TRBV27
j_call: TRBJ1-2
cdr3_aa: CASTQVSTGTNYGYTF

v_call: TRBV3-1/TRBV3-2
j_call: TRBJ2-5
cdr3_aa: CASSHDLAVETQYF

v_call: TRBV13
j_call: TRBJ2-7
cdr3_aa: CASRAGTGFHEQYF

v_call: TRBV9
j_call: TRBJ1-1
cdr3_aa: CASSARDRPEAFF

v_call: TRBV28
j_call: TRBJ1-1
cdr3_aa: CASSLLGSLNTEAFF

v_call: TRBV19
j_call: TRBJ1-1
cdr3_aa: CASSRRQEHTEAFF

v_call: TRBV12-5
j_call: TRBJ2-7
cdr3_aa: CASGFTGDGYEQYF

v_call: TRBV28
j_call: TRBJ2-1
cdr3_aa: CASSFHSGRDPFF

v_call: TRBV28
j_call: TRBJ1-2
cdr3_aa: CASSSFNSNYGYTF

v_call: TRBV2
j_call: TRBJ2-3
cdr3_aa: CASSGTSGRADTQYF

v_call: TRBV7-2
j_call: TRBJ1-2
cdr3_aa: CASSLWGVLGYTF

v_call: TRBV27
j_call: TRBJ2-1
cdr3_aa: CASSYGVIRPNEQFF

v_call: TRBV5-1
j_call: TRBJ2-7
cdr3_aa: CASSLDPGFNEQYF

v_call: TRBV6-2/TRBV6-3
j_call: TRBJ2-5
cdr3_aa: CASSYSISQPQETQYF

v_call: TRBV15
j_call: TRBJ1-1
cdr3_aa: CATRGQVNTEAFF